The text below deals with one T cell receptor (beta chain). Antigen specificity is unknown. This entry belongs to a study of cytotoxic CD8 clonotypes in ibrutinib-treated CLL. Findings of the study overall: Upon ibrutinib response clonality rose, and upon progression it fell back toward baseline. Baseline clonality was higher than in age-matched healthy donors and moved in step with circulating CD8+ T-cell counts.

The V and J ends lost 3 bases and 6 bases respectively, with 24 bases between them. CDR1 MDHEN and CDR2 SYDVKM come from the germline V gene. The CDR3 spans 17 residues. Sequencing used immunoSEQ multiplex PCR; TCRdb keeps in-frame clones, though not all of them. The sample records fewer than 90,000 clones, approximately 86% being singletons. This rearrangement joins TRBV28 to TRBJ2-7; D is perhaps TRBD1 (5 bases). This TCR derives from a human donor with chronic lymphocytic leukemia. This specimen was PBMCs, taken before ibrutinib treatment. CDR3 region: CASSFLGRDRPSREQYF. The CDR3 nucleotides read TGTGCCAGCAGTTTTCTGGGGCGAGACAGACCTTCCCGCGAGCAGTACTTC.